The sequence of this T cell receptor beta chain was determined in a study of T-cell reconstitution after alpha-beta-depleted transplantation in children (dated by TCRdb to the mid-2010s). About the investigation overall: Using TCR repertoire profiling, the study followed T-cell immune reconstitution in a quantitative way in children after TCRalphabeta/CD19-depleted allogeneic hematopoietic cell transplantation. Results and caveats for the whole study, not just this receptor: Over the following months the frequencies of hyperexpanded clones went down, and after one year T-cell counts and TCRbeta diversity were mostly credited to newly produced T cells. The high TCRbeta diversity at day 60 in some patients was ascribed to recipient T cells and intrathymic progenitors that had survived conditioning. The apparently early alphabetaT-cell count recovery about two months after transplant was reportedly dependent on only several hundred rapidly expanded clones derived from non-depleted graft cells.

The germline V gene (reference sequence) yields DFQATT for CDR1 and SNEGSKA for CDR2. CDR3 length: 11 amino acids, cysteine to phenylalanine. Kept here is only the CDR3 DNA, which spans 33 bases and is read in frame from base 1. Trimming costs V 5 bases and J 7 bases, and their ends lie 9 bases apart. There are a few counts of this clonotype. Its antigen specificity is not known. No quality values exist for individual bases; no much larger clone is one base distant. Sample treatment or condition, as interpreted from the label and publication: allogeneic hematopoietic cell transplantation with graft depleted of TCRalphabeta T cells and CD19 B cells. The transplant recipients were children given TCRalphabeta/CD19-depleted allogeneic hematopoietic cell grafts. The library came from PCR. The reads were generated on an Illumina HiSeq 2500. TCR library preparation used molecular barcoding, with unique molecular identifiers applied to normalize quantification of the TCRbeta repertoire. TCRdb reran the public reads through fastp at Q25 and MiXCR, keeping productive beta chains. Rows merge per CDR3 protein into single entries with the most common DNA and genes. The sample table contains some 100,000 distinct CDR3 sequences; only one count was recorded for 15% to 18% of them. The ten largest clonotypes hold less than 20% of the sample.

The receptor was isolated from a male patient aged 2 to 10 who had a stem cell transplant for acute lymphoblastic leukemia, so the T cells may come from the graft donor. The sample was PBMCs, mostly from graft donor cells, taken 180 days after TCRalphabeta/CD19-depleted stem cell transplant. The sequence links TRBV20-1 to TRBJ2-1; no D segment can be confidently identified. The base sequence is TGCAGTGCTGGGCCCTGGAATGAGCAGTTCTTC. It codes for CSAGPWNEQFF.